The present T cell receptor (beta chain) was sequenced within a study of OX40 agonist ivuxolimab in advanced cancers. About the research overall: While on treatment, patients had intravenous ivuxolimab at 0.01 to 10 mg/kg every 2 weeks. Recorded diagnoses for dose-escalation patients were hepatocellular carcinoma, melanoma, renal cell or head and neck cancer.

Blood got drawn at baseline, again on cycle 4 day 1, and then on cycle 7 day 1. This clone was seen a few times. Its antigen is currently unknown. Study-wide findings and caveats: In the 0.1 to 3.0 mg/kg range, CD4+ and CD8+ blood T cells had expanded clonally by week 6.

V was cut by 5 bases and J by 9 bases, with 11 bases left in between. Per germline, CDR1 SGHVS and CDR2 FNYEAQ. The CDR3 runs to 13 residues. Libraries were prepared by immunoSEQ multiplex PCR; TCRdb keeps only in-frame clonotypes and omits some of them. The sample records around 84,000 clones, roughly 89% being singletons. Sequences were derived from CD4+ or CD8+ T cells sorted from blood, sampled in a trial of the OX40 agonist ivuxolimab. The chain combines TRBV7-6 with TRBJ1-6; D unclear. This clonotype was obtained from an adult with an advanced solid tumor such as melanoma, head and neck, liver or kidney cancer. The CDR3 region has the DNA TGTGCCAGCAGCCCCGGTTTTGGTTCACCCCTCCACTTT. Residues: CASSPGFGSPLHF. Full variable domain (missing parts from reference TRBV7-6 and TRBJ1-6): GAGVSQSPRYKVTKRGQDVALRCDPISGHVSLYWYRQALGQGPEFLTYFNYEAQQDKSGLPNDRFSAERPEGSISTLTIQRTEQRDSAMYRCASSPGFGSPLHFGNGTRLTVT.